The sequence of this T cell receptor beta chain was determined in a study of tumor-infiltrating lymphocytes in primary liver carcinoma. Study-level background: Surgical resection was the treatment these patients received for primary liver carcinoma.

This clonotype was seen just once. The antigen remains undetermined. Production of TCR beta cDNA used approximately 0.45 ug total RNA together with a constant-region primer. Library construction for TCR beta comprised three nested multiplex PCR rounds performed with slightly modified ARM-PCR. A C-beta reverse primer was combined with TRBV1-TRBV30 forward primers in the first two PCR rounds, and each round had 10 cycles. TCRdb independently ran MiXCR on the multiplex PCR reads; one entry per CDR3 protein. The table shows almost 200,000 distinct CDR3 sequences, with around 60% occurring only once. The authors took blood RNA from unsorted whole blood and also extracted germline DNA. Those patients suffered from chronic HBV infection and were treatment-naive. Study-wide results and limits: The 250 largest clones made up significantly more of tumor than blood repertoires (p = 0.039). Less overlap was seen in tumor-adjacent and tumor-blood pairs than in tumor region pairs.

This CDR3 region has 16 residues. Germline V gene lookup returns CDR1 SGHNT and CDR2 YENEEA. The V gene lost 1 base and the J gene lost 10 bases, with 22 bases spanning the gap. The receptor was derived from a woman in her fifties or sixties with primary liver carcinoma and hepatitis B virus infection. The genes are TRBV11-3 and TRBJ1-1; no firm D call. Input material: peripheral blood. Written as DNA, the CDR3 is TGTGCCAGCAGCTTAGCCCCCAGTTACGCCCAGTTGGGAGCTTTCTTT. Amino acid sequence: CASSLAPSYAQLGAFF. Together with reference TRBV11-3 and TRBJ1-1, the CDR3 gives the full variable domain: EAGVVQSPRYKIIEKKQPVAFWCNPISGHNTLYWYLQNLGQGPELLIRYENEEAVDDSQLPKDRFSAERLKGVDSTLKIQPAELGDSAVYLCASSLAPSYAQLGAFFGQGTRLTVV.